What follows is one T cell receptor beta chain and its context. CDR1 is SEHNR and CDR2 is FQNEAQ in the germline V gene (reference sequence). After removal of 4 bases from V and 5 bases from J, the junction contained 5 bases not matched to a gene. CDR3 size: 14 residues. This entry belongs to a study of blood T cell repertoires in COVID-19. Study at large: Acute and convalescent COVID-19 samples came from the United States, Italy and Spain. Sample material is recorded as cDNA or gDNA derived from T cells, B-cell-depleted T cells, or PBMCs.

Authors' analysis steps: For nucleated cells, counts were estimated from reference gene primer amplification. This table comes from immunoSEQ multiplex PCR, and its TCRdb copy is limited to in-frame clones, with some not included. V, J and clone size are those of that table, while D and trimming were read from the DNA. Of about 220,000 clones listed, roughly 86% are singletons. The chain carries TRBV7-9 and TRBJ2-1; the match to TRBD2 covers 7 bases. The sample was peripheral blood. This receptor was obtained from a woman in her twenties or thirties who had recovered from COVID-19. The CDR3 loop is CASSWRGGDNEQFF. The CDR3 DNA sequence: TGTGCCAGCAGCTGGCGGGGAGGGGACAATGAGCAGTTCTTC.